This record looks at one T cell receptor (beta chain) sequence and its context. The data belong to a study of CD4 and CD8 cells across lung adenocarcinoma regions. The length of the CDR3 is 16 residues. V dropped 0 bases and J dropped 15 bases, with 24 bases sitting between them. Germline V CDR1 and CDR2: MGHRA, YSYEKL. Donors had localized lung adenocarcinoma, a non-small cell lung cancer. TCRdb independently ran MiXCR on the PCR reads; one entry per CDR3 protein. The sample has nearly 9,500 distinct CDR3 sequences, roughly 50% seen once; the top ten hold roughly 48%. The chain recombines TRBV4-1 with TRBJ2-1; D assignment may be TRBD1 or TRBD2 (6 bases each). This sequence originates from a female donor with lung adenocarcinoma. The CD4 and CD8 labels of this study may be unreliable. The sequenced sample consisted of CD8+ T cells from the margin of a lung tumor. CDR3 DNA sequence: TGCGCCAGCAGCCAAGATAGGCGGGCTGGGCTCGGGGGCCCGTTCTTC. Residues: CASSQDRRAGLGGPFF.